This T cell receptor (beta chain) was obtained from a study of T cells of healthy individuals. Each CDR3 protein is one row after TCRdb ran MiXCR on the 5' RACE reads. There are tens of thousands of distinct CDR3 sequences in the sample; roughly 14% occur only once, and roughly 16% lies in the top ten. The V gene's germline CDR1 is MNHEY and CDR2 SMNVEV (reference sequence). The junction had 6 bases not matched to a gene; V was cut back by 3 bases and J by 2 bases. The CDR3 runs to 15 residues. V gene TRBV27 combines with J gene TRBJ2-5; 7 bases are a match to TRBD1. This clonotype originated in a human donor in good health. The chain's CDR3 is CASSLMQTGQETQYF. The CDR3 bases are TGTGCCAGCAGTTTGATGCAGACAGGGCAAGAGACCCAGTACTTC.